The clone carrying this T cell receptor (beta chain) came up a few times. The antigen is undetermined. V was shortened by 2 bases and J by 2 bases, with 11 bases between the two germline ends. Looked up from germline, CDR1 is SEHNR and CDR2 is FQNEAQ (reference sequence). The CDR3 contains 15 residues. These data originate in a study of early T cells in non-severe SARS-CoV-2 infection. Study-wide points: Matching with VDJdb favored anti-spike CD8 responses (missing private and CD4 specificities).

MiXCR, run by TCRdb on the 5' RACE reads, gives a single entry per CDR3 protein. Found here are some 85,000 distinct CDR3 sequences, approximately 13% of them singletons; the top ten hold roughly 1.4%. The TCR originated in an adult who was a healthcare worker with PCR-confirmed SARS-CoV-2 infection or an uninfected control (not recorded which). V and J are TRBV7-9 and TRBJ2-3; D not certain. Sequencing was performed on whole blood. The CDR3 loop reads CASSLLLRDTDTQYF. In DNA form, the CDR3 reads TGTGCCAGCAGCTTACTCCTAAGGGACACAGATACGCAGTATTTT.